This TCR beta chain was observed in a study of coeliac disease. Overall study results and limits: Lamina propria and intraepithelial cell fractions may contain each other's cells. Lower clonality than controls marked TRB and TRG repertoires from active celiac intraepithelial and lamina propria samples.

The CDR3 is made up of 16 amino acids. Germline CDR1 reads LNHDA; CDR2 reads SQIVND (reference sequence). Deletions cut 7 bases from V and 3 bases from J, with 20 bases between. Clones were sequenced by immunoSEQ multiplex PCR, and TCRdb holds only the in-frame ones, with some missing. The data contain more than 3,500 clones, more than 50% of them singletons. A note on this clone: Its antigen is not identified.

The specimen was intraepithelial lymphocytes from the gut. The TCR originated in a human donor with active celiac disease. The gene calls are TRBV19 and TRBJ2-3; TRBD1 is a possible D gene (5 bases). The CDR3 sequence: CASTEVGLGETDTQYF. The CDR3 DNA follows: TGTGCCAGTACCGAGGTGGGGCTAGGAGAAACAGATACGCAGTATTTT. The entire variable domain, with the rest obtained from reference TRBV19 and TRBJ2-3, is as follows: DGGITQSPKYLFRKEGQNVTLSCEQNLNHDAMYWYRQDPGQGLRLIYYSQIVNDFQKGDIAEGYSVSREKKESFPLTVTSAQKNPTAFYLCASTEVGLGETDTQYFGPGTRLTVL.